There are a few counts of the clone carrying this T cell receptor beta chain. The protocol was immunoSEQ multiplex PCR, while the TCRdb copy is restricted to in-frame clones and leaves out a portion. Of about 130,000 clones detected, more than 85% appear once; the ten largest clones hold roughly 4%. The entry originates in a study of blood T cell repertoires in COVID-19. CDR1 is MNHEY and CDR2 is SVGEGT in the germline V gene. The junction had 6 bases not matched to a gene; V was cut back by 2 bases and J by 7 bases. The CDR3 extends over 15 amino acids. The source is a man aged 55 to 69 with COVID-19, enrolled during active disease. The chain uses TRBV6-2 or TRBV6-3 and TRBJ2-1, with 9 positions matching TRBD1. Sample: peripheral blood. This CDR3 is CASSYRTGETNEQFF. Written as DNA, the CDR3 is TGTGCCAGCAGTTACAGGACAGGGGAAACAAATGAGCAGTTCTTC.